A single T cell receptor beta chain is shown here with its context. This clone has only one observation. Its cognate antigen has yet to be identified. The sample holds no much larger clone one base away, and base qualities are not on file. These data belong to a study of cytotoxic CD8 clonotypes in ibrutinib-treated CLL (dated by TCRdb to the early 2020s). General notes on the study: The cohort included roughly 15 treatment-naive and ten to twelve relapsed/refractory patients; some 18 were IGHV unmutated. Responses were partial in around 24 patients and complete in 2; after median around 68 months follow-up, roughly 15 stayed in remission and approximately twelve progressed. Samples at response were collected after a median of 12 months of treatment, with a range of about 6 to 40 months. An average of around 250,000 productive templates and tens of thousands of productive rearrangements was obtained per sample. Longitudinal samples were obtainable from about 30% of the roughly 90 participants in the trial. Cryopreserved peripheral blood mononuclear cells were collected before treatment, at response, and at either disease progression or sustained remission. Every sample from remission and from progressive disease was obtained while the patients were still on ibrutinib.

A MiSeq instrument was used for deep resolution sequencing, which targeted depths ranging from 1 in 1 million up to 1 in 200,000 T cells, with coverage averaging 10x for each clonotype. TCR beta libraries were generated with the immunoSEQ hsTCRB Kit. The source study handled its data this way. ImmunoSEQ Data Assistant and ImmunoSEQ Analyzer were used for data analysis, and V, D and J genes were assigned according to IMGT definitions. Clonality was computed as one minus normalized Shannon entropy of productive rearrangement frequencies, ranging from 0 to 1. Only overrepresented clonotypes making up at least 0.05% of the repertoire of each patient were included in the public clonotype analysis. Some 13 repertoires from age-matched healthy donors, obtained from immuneACCESS, served as clonality controls. The table comes from immuneACCESS by way of TCRdb, which keeps in-frame sequences with V and J called. Part of the clones is missing from these tables; in studies checked, under half for an unresolved V gene and the rest for unknown reasons. V and J calls and clone size follow that table, whereas D and trimming were derived from the DNA. Recorded for this sample are approximately 60,000 clones; 50% to 65% of them occurred a single time. Around 25% of the sample is in the top ten clones.

The germline V gene gives CDR1 as SGHVS and CDR2 as FNYEAQ. The CDR3 numbers 15 residues from cysteine through phenylalanine. Kept here is only the CDR3 DNA, which spans 45 bases and is read in frame from base 1. V is trimmed back by 5 bases and J by 3 bases, and the junction contains 4 bases that no gene match accounts for. What the work shows at the level of the full study, not this receptor alone: Sampling times were not matched between sustained-remission and progressing patients, and lymph node repertoires were not studied. Clonality rose at ibrutinib response, remained stable during sustained remission, and dropped back toward baseline at progression. Baseline clonality exceeded that of age-matched healthy donors and correlated strongly with circulating CD8+ T-cell counts. Public clonotypes were found to be uncommon and were observed to contract or remain stable during treatment; the increase in clonality was shown to reflect expansion of private clonotypes at ibrutinib response.

In light of the paper, this sample's time point label describes: progressive disease on ibrutinib. Approximately 2 micrograms of genomic DNA were extracted from cryopreserved PBMCs for TCR beta library preparation. Longitudinal blood samples from CLL patients receiving ibrutinib monotherapy were subjected to high-throughput TCR beta sequencing. The patients took part in an open-label, single-center phase 2 trial of ibrutinib monotherapy. This TCR was sampled from a human donor with chronic lymphocytic leukemia. This specimen consisted of PBMCs, obtained at disease progression, from a patient treated with ibrutinib. The sequence links TRBV7-6 to TRBJ2-7; TRBD2 lines up with 13 middle nucleotides. In nucleotide form, the sequence is TGTGCCAGCAGCCAGACTAGCGGGGGGATCTACGAGCAGTACTTC. Translated, it gives CASSQTSGGIYEQYF.